This T cell receptor beta chain originates from a study of T-cell memory formation after mild COVID-19. Findings and limits, study-wide: For contracting clones, CD4+ ones sat mainly in CM and EM, CD8+ in EMRA. That cross-reactive memory joined was suggested by some responding clones appearing in pre-infection memory.

CDR1 and CDR2 (germline): LGHNA, YNFKEQ. V lost 0 bases, J lost 5 bases, and 7 bases lay in between. The CDR3 sequence is 13 residues long. It was 5'RACE with constant-segment primers that produced the TCR alpha and TCR beta cDNA libraries, which carried sample barcodes and UMIs. MiXCR, applied by TCRdb to the 5' RACE reads, yields one record per CDR3 protein. This sample carries almost 550,000 distinct CDR3 sequences, 20% of them seen once, and the ten largest clones take under 15%. Only a few counts were recorded for this clonotype. Its matching antigen is unknown. V is TRBV4-2 and J is TRBJ2-5, with no clear D. This TCR was recovered from an adult woman who had mild COVID-19 (a few samples of this study predate the infection). Cell type and time point are not known. The sequenced material came from PBMCs or a T cell subset sorted from them (not recorded which). The CDR3 sequence is CASSQDETETQYF. CDR3 sequence (DNA): TGTGCCAGCAGCCAAGATGAAACGGAGACCCAGTACTTC.